This T cell receptor beta chain emerged from a study of T cell changes during pregnancy in multiple sclerosis. Produced via immunoSEQ multiplex PCR; TCRdb's table is partial and in-frame only. The profile covers more than 40,000 clones, with roughly nine tenths appearing a single time and over 1.2% taken by the ten largest. The V and J ends lost 8 bases and 3 bases, in that order; junction bases with no gene match: 4. Germline lookup yields CDR1 SGHTA and CDR2 FQGNSA. The CDR3 contains 13 residues. The sample consisted of peripheral blood, taken in the first trimester of pregnancy. This chain links TRBV7-2 with TRBJ1-5; 7 bases match TRBD1. This clonotype originated in a female donor in good health, enrolled as a control in a pregnancy study. The CDR3 DNA reads as TGTGCCAGCGGCGACAGGGTCAATCAGCCCCAGCATTTT. This sequence encodes CASGDRVNQPQHF. Full variable domain (outside the CDR3, taken from reference TRBV7-2 and TRBJ1-5): GAGVSQSPSNKVTEKGKDVELRCDPISGHTALYWYRQSLGQGLEFLIYFQGNSAPDKSGLPSDRFSAERTGGSVSTLTIQRTQQEDSAVYLCASGDRVNQPQHFGDGTRLSIL.